These 23 T cell receptor beta chains were all obtained from the same sample, sequenced in a study of T cell responses to AZD1222 COVID-19 vaccine. This table comes from immunoSEQ multiplex PCR, and its TCRdb copy is limited to in-frame clones, with some not included. The sample consists of about 150,000 clones, about nine tenths of them appearing once. The sequencing here drew on peripheral blood, taken on day 0 of AZD1222 vaccination. The receptor source for this set is an adult in good health.

The J gene is TRBJ2-7, the V gene TRBV6-5; TRBD1 matches at 10 bases. Germline V gene lookup returns CDR1 MNHEY and CDR2 SVGAGI. The CDR3 has 15 amino acids. V gave up 2 bases and J gave up 1 base; unmatched junction bases: 2. CDR3 amino acids: CASSYGGQGSYEQYF. Here the CDR3 DNA reads TGTGCCAGCAGTTACGGGGGACAGGGGTCCTACGAGCAGTACTTC.

V usage is TRBV7-2 and J usage is TRBJ2-1, with 7 bases aligning to TRBD2. Looked up from germline, CDR1 is SGHTA and CDR2 is FQGNSA. The V segment lost 0 bases and the J segment 5 bases; nucleotides outside the gene matches: 4. The CDR3 runs to 15 residues. CDR3 in DNA: TGTGCCAGCAGCTTAGCGCTGGGGGGGAACAATGAGCAGTTCTTC. Its translation is CASSLALGGNNEQFF.

The genes are TRBV2 and TRBJ1-1; weak D call: TRBD1 (5 bases). The CDR3 runs to 14 residues. Germline loops: CDR1 SNHLY, CDR2 FYNNEI. V was trimmed by 1 base and J by 4 bases, leaving 10 bases between them. CDR3 bases: TGTGCCAGCAGTGAAGGAGGGGTGGCCACTGAAGCTTTCTTT. The encoded protein is CASSEGGVATEAFF.

The chain links TRBV28 to TRBJ1-1, with D perhaps matching TRBD1 (6 bases). V was cut by 3 bases and J by 1 base, with 12 bases left in between. The CDR3 loop spans 15 amino acids. The germline V gene encodes CDR1 MDHEN and CDR2 SYDVKM. DNA for the CDR3: TGTGCCAGCAGTTTCGGGGGCGCTCAGAACACTGAAGCTTTCTTT. It encodes CASSFGGAQNTEAFF.

The gene calls are TRBV19 and TRBJ1-4; tentatively, D is TRBD1 (6 bases). Germline CDR1 reads LNHDA; CDR2 reads SQIVND (reference sequence). V was trimmed by 5 bases and J by 3 bases, leaving 13 bases between them. CDR3 length: 15 amino acids. CDR3 sequence (DNA): TGTGCCAGTAGTGACAGGTTTGGGGCTAATGAAAAACTGTTTTTT. It translates to CASSDRFGANEKLFF. The variable domain in full, completed from reference TRBV19 and TRBJ1-4, reads DGGITQSPKYLFRKEGQNVTLSCEQNLNHDAMYWYRQDPGQGLRLIYYSQIVNDFQKGDIAEGYSVSREKKESFPLTVTSAQKNPTAFYLCASSDRFGANEKLFFGSGTQLSVL.

This chain connects TRBV7-2 to TRBJ1-2, with D maybe TRBD1 (5 bases). Per germline, CDR1 SGHTA and CDR2 FQGNSA. Between the trimmed V and J ends, which lost 1 base and 5 bases, there was a span of 11 bases. The CDR3 spans 14 residues. CDR3 nucleotide sequence: TGTGCCAGCAGCTTAGTAGGGGTGGAGTATGGCTACACCTTC. It encodes CASSLVGVEYGYTF.

The rearrangement uses TRBV5-1 and TRBJ1-2; D is possibly TRBD1 (5 bases). The germline gives CDR1 SGHRS, CDR2 YFSETQ. Trimming stripped 4 bases from V and 8 bases from J, with 21 bases between. This CDR3 has 15 amino acids. As DNA, the CDR3 is TGCGCCAGCAGCCCTGGCGGGACGGAGTTTTCCGGCTACACCTTC. This encodes CASSPGGTEFSGYTF.

The genes are TRBV19 and TRBJ1-5, with unresolved D. Per the germline V gene, CDR1 is LNHDA and CDR2 is SQIVND (reference sequence). V shed 2 bases and J shed 5 bases, with 16 bases lying between them. The CDR3 totals 16 residues. The CDR3 loop reads CASSIRAPRGYQPQHF. The CDR3 DNA is TGTGCCAGTAGTATAAGGGCCCCCAGAGGCTATCAGCCCCAGCATTTT. The entire variable domain, with the rest obtained from reference TRBV19 and TRBJ1-5, is as follows: DGGITQSPKYLFRKEGQNVTLSCEQNLNHDAMYWYRQDPGQGLRLIYYSQIVNDFQKGDIAEGYSVSREKKESFPLTVTSAQKNPTAFYLCASSIRAPRGYQPQHFGDGTRLSIL.

The chain employs TRBV28 and TRBJ1-4; TRBD1 matches at 7 bases. CDR3 length: 17 residues. After removal of 5 bases from V and 5 bases from J, the junction contained 14 bases not matched to a gene. Germline CDR1 is MDHEN and CDR2 is SYDVKM. This chain's CDR3 is CASSRTRGEPENEKLFF. Here the CDR3 DNA reads TGTGCCAGCAGTCGAACCAGGGGGGAACCCGAAAATGAAAAACTGTTTTTT.

This clone was found once. The chain couples TRBV27 to TRBJ1-1; D is possibly TRBD1 (5 bases). This CDR3 has 14 amino acids. Between the trimmed V and J ends, which lost 3 bases and 4 bases, there was a span of 12 bases. Looked up from germline, CDR1 is MNHEY and CDR2 is SMNVEV (reference sequence). The CDR3 DNA reads TGTGCCAGCAGTTTTAAACAGGCCATCACTGAAGCTTTCTTT. As protein: CASSFKQAITEAFF.

This sequence joins TRBV7-9 and TRBJ2-2, with D uncertain. V lost 5 bases to trimming and J lost 5 bases, with 9 bases between them. Germline CDR1 reads SEHNR; CDR2 reads FQNEAQ (reference sequence). The CDR3 loop spans 13 amino acids. The CDR3 spells CASSTSGTGELFF. CDR3 bases: TGTGCCAGCAGCACCAGTGGGACCGGGGAGCTGTTTTTT.

The chain combines TRBV7-2 with TRBJ1-6, with D perhaps TRBD1 (6 bases). The V and J ends lost 3 bases and 2 bases respectively, with 8 bases between them. Germline lookup yields CDR1 SGHTA and CDR2 FQGNSA. The CDR3 is made up of 15 amino acids. The CDR3 loop is CASSFGGTYNSPLHF. As DNA, the CDR3 is TGTGCCAGCAGCTTCGGGGGCACCTATAATTCACCCCTCCACTTT.

The chain uses TRBV18 and TRBJ1-2; D is perhaps TRBD1 (5 bases). The CDR3 length is 14 residues. Germline assignment: CDR1 KGHSH and CDR2 LQKENI. V dropped 2 bases and J dropped 12 bases, with 19 bases sitting between them. The CDR3 nucleotides read TGTGCCAGCTCACCAAGGGGTGGGGATTCCGAGGACACCTTC. It translates to CASSPRGGDSEDTF.

V gene TRBV2 combines with J gene TRBJ1-5; TRBD1 is a possible D gene (5 bases). V lost 6 bases, J lost 6 bases, and 9 bases lay in between. Germline CDR1 is SNHLY and CDR2 is FYNNEI. The CDR3 has 12 residues. In DNA form, the CDR3 reads TGTGCCAGCAGGGGGGAACCTCAGCCCCAGCATTTT. Translation: CASRGEPQPQHF.

The rearrangement uses TRBV13 and TRBJ1-2; possibly TRBD1 for D (6 bases). From germline, CDR1 is PRHDT and CDR2 FYEKMQ (reference sequence). Deletions cut 3 bases from V and 8 bases from J, with 16 bases between. This CDR3 has 14 residues. The CDR3 nucleotides are TGTGCCAGCAGCTTGGGGGCTCCCAACCGGGGCTACACCTTC. Its protein is CASSLGAPNRGYTF.

The rearrangement joins TRBV5-1 to TRBJ2-1; D remains ambiguous. V was trimmed by 0 bases and J by 4 bases, leaving 11 bases between them. Germline V CDR1 and CDR2: SGHRS, YFSETQ. CDR3 size: 15 residues. The CDR3 DNA reads TGCGCCAGCAGCTTGGGGAATCGTAGATACAATGAGCAGTTCTTC. Translating it yields CASSLGNRRYNEQFF.

The CDR3 coding sequence is TGTGCCAGCAGCTTTAGCGGGAGTCGGGGCAATGAGCAGTTCTTC. As protein: CASSFSGSRGNEQFF. The V call is TRBV3-1 (or the pseudogene TRBV3-2), the J call TRBJ2-1; 9 bases agree with TRBD2. Germline V gives CDR1 LGHDT, CDR2 YNNKEL (reference sequence). The CDR3 extends over 15 amino acids. The J segment lost 6 bases and the V segment lost 5 bases, leaving 8 bases of the junction unmatched.

The V call is TRBV6-5, the J call TRBJ1-2; D is possibly TRBD1 (5 bases). The CDR3 extends over 13 amino acids. CDR1 MNHEY and CDR2 SVGAGI come from the germline V gene. Trimming removed 2 bases from V and 8 bases from J, with 12 bases in between. The CDR3 DNA reads TGTGCCAGCAGTTACCTCCGGGACCGGGGCTACACCTTC. Its translation: CASSYLRDRGYTF.

The gene calls are TRBV3-1 (or the pseudogene TRBV3-2) and TRBJ2-7; TRBD2 is a possible D gene (6 bases). Trimming took 0 bases from V and 9 from J, leaving 12 bases between them. The CDR3 is made up of 13 amino acids. Germline-derived CDR1 and CDR2 are LGHDT and YNNKEL (reference sequence). The CDR3 sequence is CASSQDAAGLQYF. CDR3 DNA sequence: TGTGCCAGCAGCCAAGACGCGGCGGGATTGCAGTACTTC.

This clone has just one count. This chain uses TRBV6-5 with TRBJ2-7; D is perhaps TRBD1 (5 bases). Germline V gene data show CDR1 as MNHEY and CDR2 as SVGAGI. The V gene lost 8 bases and the J gene lost 7 bases, with 12 bases spanning the gap. The CDR3 covers 11 residues. The DNA of the CDR3 is TGTGCCAGCGCCCAGGGATGGGAGCAGTACTTC. Encoded protein: CASAQGWEQYF.

This chain joins TRBV7-9 and TRBJ1-2; a possible D gene is TRBD1 (6 bases). The V end lost 3 bases, the J end lost 8 bases, and 10 bases lay between the germline ends. CDR1 is SEHNR and CDR2 is FQNEAQ in the germline V gene (reference sequence). This CDR3 is built from 12 residues. The CDR3 here is CASSFNREGYTF. CDR3 sequence (DNA): TGTGCCAGCAGCTTCAACAGGGAAGGCTACACCTTC. Supplemented by reference TRBV7-9 and TRBJ1-2, the full variable domain reads DTGVSQNPRHKITKRGQNVTFRCDPISEHNRLYWYRQTLGQGPEFLTYFQNEAQLEKSRLLSDRFSAERPKGSFSTLEIQRTEQGDSAMYLCASSFNREGYTFGSGTRLTVV.

About this clone itself: Relative to the germline gene, one junction end is altered; a read error may explain this. The J gene is TRBJ1-1, the V gene TRBV9; D gene uncertain. This CDR3 contains 13 residues. Germline V gene lookup returns CDR1 SGDLS and CDR2 YYNGEE. For the CDR3, the DNA is TGTGCCAGCAGCGTAGGAGGTATCACTAAAGCTTTCTTT. Its translation is CASSVGGITKAFF. Full variable domain (outside the CDR3, taken from reference TRBV9 and TRBJ1-1): DSGVTQTPKHLITATGQRVTLRCSPRSGDLSVYWYQQSLDQGLQFLIQYYNGEERAKGNILERFSAQQFPDLHSELNLSSLELGDSALYFCASSVGGITKAFFGQGTRLTVV.

J is TRBJ1-1 and V is TRBV2; no definite D call. The V and J ends lost 2 bases and 11 bases respectively, with 9 bases between them. Germline assignment: CDR1 SNHLY and CDR2 FYNNEI. This CDR3 has 11 amino acids. This chain's CDR3 is CASSELRTAFF. The CDR3 region has the DNA TGTGCCAGCAGTGAATTGAGGACGGCTTTCTTT.